This TCR beta chain was found in a study of T cell responses to AZD1222 COVID-19 vaccine. Pooling covered second doses at about 4 or about 12 weeks. Measured with immunoSEQ multiplex PCR; TCRdb has only the in-frame clones, and not every one. Among roughly 200,000 clones listed, 80% to 95% were seen once. Comments on this clone: Its specificity is unknown.

Broader study findings: Donors were largely white British and mainly female; clonal diversity was possibly underestimated. Regions 160-218 and 743-854 held dominance among vaccine-associated CD4 TCRs, which spanned spike. Reportedly, nearly half the spike-specific TCRs target unmutated variant regions.

This receptor was obtained from an adult who received the AZD1222 COVID-19 vaccine. Specimen: peripheral blood, collected 28 days after the second AZD1222 dose.

Here the CDR3 DNA reads TGTGCCAGTAGTCGAGGAAGCTCCTATAATTCACCCCTCCACTTT. This codes for CASSRGSSYNSPLHF. The chain employs TRBV19 and TRBJ1-6; no firm D call. The CDR3 totals 15 residues. Germline loops: CDR1 LNHDA, CDR2 SQIVND (reference sequence). V shed 5 bases and J shed 0 bases, with 8 bases lying between them.